This T cell receptor beta chain was found in a study of T cell responses to AZD1222 COVID-19 vaccine. General study points: Vaccine-associated CD4 TCRs spanned spike, dominant at 160-218 and 743-854. It was only six AZD1222 recipients who were seropositive at baseline.

TCRdb's table, derived via immunoSEQ multiplex PCR, lists solely in-frame clones and lacks some. The data show 150,000 or so clones, approximately 94% seen once. To note about this clone: Its antigen is still unknown.

CDR3 length equals 13 residues. Between the trimmed V and J ends, which lost 2 bases and 11 bases, there was a span of 15 bases. Here the sequenced sample was peripheral blood, taken on day 0 of AZD1222 vaccination. This clonotype originated in an adult in good health. V usage is TRBV12-3 or TRBV12-4 and J usage is TRBJ1-1; TRBD1 might be the D (5 bases). CDR3: CASSLSQPGKAFF. Here the CDR3 DNA reads TGTGCCAGCAGTTTATCACAACCAGGGAAGGCTTTCTTT.